A single sample is the source of the 18 T cell receptor beta chains below, sequenced in a study of CD8+ T cells in alopecia areata. Sequencing templates came from extracted RNA that was reverse transcribed into cDNA. Sequencing used immunoSEQ multiplex PCR; TCRdb keeps in-frame clones, though not all of them. Among around 60,000 clones, about 45% were seen once, and the ten largest hold about a fifth. Sample treatment: oral pan-JAK inhibitor, 5-10 mg twice daily. Sequencing used CD8+ T cells sorted from blood, obtained at approximately week 39, from a patient treated with tofacitinib. These receptors all come from a human donor with alopecia areata.

CDR3 loop: CASSPGLAGGNSYNEQFF. Written as DNA, the CDR3 is TGTGCCAGCAGCCCGGGACTAGCGGGAGGCAACTCCTACAATGAGCAGTTCTTC. The V and J genes are TRBV7-2 and TRBJ2-1, with TRBD2 matching 15 bases. Germline loops: CDR1 SGHTA, CDR2 FQGNSA. The CDR3 contains 18 residues. Trimming removed 5 bases from V and 0 bases from J; junction bases left unmatched: 5.

The CDR3 region is CARTTSGRFYNEQFF. The CDR3, as DNA: TGCGCCAGGACGACTAGCGGGAGGTTCTACAATGAGCAGTTCTTC. The rearrangement joins TRBV5-1 to TRBJ2-1; 13 bases are a match to TRBD2. From germline, CDR1 is SGHRS and CDR2 YFSETQ. CDR3 length: 15 residues. The trim removed 8 bases at V and 3 bases at J, leaving 5 bases unmatched.

V gene TRBV4-1 combines with J gene TRBJ2-2; D call uncertain. Germline V gene data show CDR1 as MGHRA and CDR2 as YSYEKL. Trimming cost V 3 bases and J 7 bases, with 0 bases left between them. This CDR3 is 10 amino acids long. CDR3 bases: TGCGCCAGCAGCCACGGGGAGCTGTTTTTT. Translated, it gives CASSHGELFF.

The V call is TRBV4-1, the J call TRBJ2-3; tentative D call: TRBD1 (7 bases). This CDR3 contains 18 residues. The germline V gene has CDR1 MGHRA and CDR2 YSYEKL. The ends were cut back, 0 bases at V and 2 bases at J, with 18 bases in the middle. The CDR3 DNA is TGCGCCAGCAGCCAAGAGGGCCGGAGGGGGCGCGCCACAGATACGCAGTATTTT. Translating gives CASSQEGRRGRATDTQYF.

The V and J genes are TRBV15 and TRBJ2-1; 7 bases align to TRBD1. The CDR3 covers 14 residues. Germline V lookup: CDR1 LNHNV, CDR2 YYDKDF (reference sequence). Losses at the gene ends were 6 bases for V and 8 bases for J; bases not matched to a gene: 10. The CDR3 sequence: CATRHLTGIDEQFF. The DNA of the CDR3 is TGTGCCACCAGGCATCTGACAGGGATCGATGAGCAGTTCTTC.

This clone was seen more than once but under ten times. The V call is TRBV5-1, the J call TRBJ1-4; 9 bases agree with TRBD1. The CDR3 extends over 14 amino acids. The germline V gene encodes CDR1 SGHRS and CDR2 YFSETQ. V was clipped by 3 bases and J by 6 bases; unmatched bases: 3. The CDR3 spells CASSSTGGDEKLFF. The CDR3 bases are TGCGCCAGCAGCTCAACAGGGGGCGATGAAAAACTGTTTTTT.

The CDR3 region has the DNA TGTGCCTGGACTAGCGGGAGTGCAGATACGCAGTATTTT. It specifies CAWTSGSADTQYF. The rearrangement joins TRBV30 to TRBJ2-3; 10 bases agree with TRBD2. This CDR3 region has 13 residues. After removal of 4 bases from V and 4 bases from J, the junction contained 2 bases not matched to a gene. Germline V gene lookup returns CDR1 GTSNPN and CDR2 SVGIG (reference sequence).

This clone was counted a few times. The chain carries TRBV7-9 and TRBJ2-7; possible D gene TRBD1, 6 bases. V was pared by 5 bases and J by 4 bases, with 15 bases between. CDR1 is SEHNR and CDR2 is FQNEAQ in the germline V gene (reference sequence). This CDR3 region has 14 residues. CDR3 region: CASSPPGQAYEQYF. The CDR3 coding sequence is TGTGCCAGCAGCCCGCCGGGACAAGCGTACGAGCAGTACTTC.

V and J are TRBV9 and TRBJ2-7, with TRBD2 as a possible D gene (5 bases). Trimming removed 0 bases at V and 3 bases at J, with 10 bases between. Looked up from germline, CDR1 is SGDLS and CDR2 is YYNGEE. The CDR3 consists of 14 residues. The CDR3 here is CASSVAVGSYEQYF. The DNA of the CDR3 is TGTGCCAGCAGCGTAGCCGTAGGGAGCTACGAGCAGTACTTC.

V gene TRBV5-1 combines with J gene TRBJ2-7; perhaps TRBD1 as D (6 bases). CDR3 length equals 15 residues. The V end was cut by 2 bases, the J end by 5 bases, with 17 bases between. Germline-derived CDR1 and CDR2 are SGHRS and YFSETQ. CDR3 DNA: TGCGCCAGCAGCTTACCGGGACATCTTGTCAACGAGCAGTACTTC. Translation gives CASSLPGHLVNEQYF.

Only a few counts were recorded for this clone. CDR3 in amino acids: CATSLPSANTGELFF. CDR3 DNA sequence: TGTGCCACCAGCCTTCCGTCTGCGAACACCGGGGAGCTGTTTTTT. V is TRBV15 and J is TRBJ2-2; D gene unclear. The CDR3 runs to 15 residues. V lost 5 bases and J 0 bases, leaving 10 bases between the germline ends. Germline CDR1 LNHNV, CDR2 YYDKDF (reference sequence).

V usage is TRBV29-1 and J usage is TRBJ2-1; TRBD1 matches at 7 bases. CDR1 is SQVTM, CDR2 ANQGSEA, per germline. The CDR3 totals 15 residues. The J segment lost 4 bases and the V segment lost 0 bases, leaving 6 bases of the junction unmatched. The CDR3 nucleotides are TGCAGCGTTGAAGATCGTGGGACAGCATACAATGAGCAGTTCTTC. It is translated as CSVEDRGTAYNEQFF.

The genes are TRBV28 and TRBJ2-7, with D tentatively TRBD1 (5 bases). This CDR3 has 13 amino acids. With 6 bases removed from V and 2 bases from J, the gap between germline ends came to 11 bases. Germline CDR1 MDHEN, CDR2 SYDVKM. CDR3 DNA sequence: TGTGCCAGCAGGCTACAGGTTACCTACGAGCAGTACTTC. Amino acids: CASRLQVTYEQYF.

The CDR3 here is CASSLAGLANEQFF. The CDR3 coding sequence is TGTGCCAGCAGCTTAGCGGGACTAGCGAATGAGCAGTTCTTC. The genes are TRBV7-2 and TRBJ2-1, with TRBD2 matching over 10 bases. J lost 7 bases, V lost 0 bases, and 0 bases had no gene match. Germline V lookup: CDR1 SGHTA, CDR2 FQGNSA. This CDR3 has 14 residues.

This chain connects TRBV5-5 to TRBJ1-5, with D hard to call. V dropped 0 bases and J dropped 4 bases, with 11 bases sitting between them. CDR1 SGHKS and CDR2 YYEKEE come from the germline V gene (reference sequence). The CDR3 is made up of 15 amino acids. The DNA of the CDR3 is TGTGCCAGCAGCTTGGCCCGGACCGCAAATCAGCCCCAGCATTTT. Its translation: CASSLARTANQPQHF.

The V gene is TRBV29-1, the J gene TRBJ2-1; D gene uncertain. The CDR3 consists of 14 residues. Germline assignment: CDR1 SQVTM and CDR2 ANQGSEA. V was trimmed by 0 bases and J by 4 bases, leaving 10 bases between them. DNA of the CDR3: TGCAGCGTTGAAGACCTAGGAGCTTACAATGAGCAGTTCTTC. It codes for CSVEDLGAYNEQFF.

This clone was detected a few times. The chain combines TRBV4-1 with TRBJ1-1; possibly TRBD1 for D (5 bases). The CDR3 length is 15 residues. The V end was cut by 3 bases, the J end by 2 bases, with 13 bases between. CDR1 and CDR2 from the germline V gene are MGHRA and YSYEKL. The chain's CDR3 is CASSHPGGGNTEAFF. The CDR3, as DNA: TGCGCCAGCAGCCACCCAGGCGGGGGTAACACTGAAGCTTTCTTT.

The rearrangement links TRBV29-1 to TRBJ1-2; no clear D. There are 12 residues in the CDR3. Germline-derived CDR1 and CDR2 are SQVTM and ANQGSEA. V was trimmed by 0 bases and J by 9 bases, leaving 11 bases between them. The CDR3 DNA follows: TGCAGCGTTGAAGATTCGGTGTTAAGCTACACCTTC. It yields the protein CSVEDSVLSYTF.